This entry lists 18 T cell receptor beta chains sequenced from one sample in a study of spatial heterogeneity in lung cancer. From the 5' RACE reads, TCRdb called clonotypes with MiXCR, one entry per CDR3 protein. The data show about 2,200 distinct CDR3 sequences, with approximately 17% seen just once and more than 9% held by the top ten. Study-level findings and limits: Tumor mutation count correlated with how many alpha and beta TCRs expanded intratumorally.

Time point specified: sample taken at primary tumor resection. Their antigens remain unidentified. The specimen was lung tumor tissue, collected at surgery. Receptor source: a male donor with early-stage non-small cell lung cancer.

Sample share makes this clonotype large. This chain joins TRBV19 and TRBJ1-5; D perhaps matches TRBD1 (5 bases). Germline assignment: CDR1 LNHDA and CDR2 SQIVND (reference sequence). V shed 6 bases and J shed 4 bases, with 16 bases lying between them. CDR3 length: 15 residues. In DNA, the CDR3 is TGTGCCAGTAGCCCCTTGTTGGGGGGGAATCAGCCCCAGCATTTT. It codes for CASSPLLGGNQPQHF.

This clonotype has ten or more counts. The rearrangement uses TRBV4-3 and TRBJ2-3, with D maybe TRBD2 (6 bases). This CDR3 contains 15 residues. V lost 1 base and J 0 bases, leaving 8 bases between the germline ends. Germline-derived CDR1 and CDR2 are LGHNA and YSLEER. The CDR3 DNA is TGCGCCAGCAGCCAAGCCGGGACTAGCACAGATACGCAGTATTTT. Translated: CASSQAGTSTDTQYF.

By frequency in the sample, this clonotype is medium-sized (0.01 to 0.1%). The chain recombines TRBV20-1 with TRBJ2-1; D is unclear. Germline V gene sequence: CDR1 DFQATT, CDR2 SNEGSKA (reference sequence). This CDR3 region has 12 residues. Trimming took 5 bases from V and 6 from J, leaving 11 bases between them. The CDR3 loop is CSAARIPNEQFF. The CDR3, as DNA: TGCAGTGCTGCCCGGATCCCCAATGAGCAGTTCTTC.

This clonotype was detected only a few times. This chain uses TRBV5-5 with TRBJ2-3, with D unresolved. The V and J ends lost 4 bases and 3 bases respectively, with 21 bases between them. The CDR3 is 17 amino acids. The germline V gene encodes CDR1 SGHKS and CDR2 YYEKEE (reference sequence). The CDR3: CASSPVPPLPSTDTQYF. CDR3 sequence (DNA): TGTGCCAGCAGCCCCGTCCCCCCGCTACCTAGTACAGATACGCAGTATTTT.

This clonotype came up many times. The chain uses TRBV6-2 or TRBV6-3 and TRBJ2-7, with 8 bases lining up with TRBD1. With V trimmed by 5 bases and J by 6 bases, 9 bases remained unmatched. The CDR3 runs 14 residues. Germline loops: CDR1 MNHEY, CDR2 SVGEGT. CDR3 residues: CASSMTGVIGEQYF. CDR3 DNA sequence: TGTGCCAGCAGTATGACAGGGGTAATCGGCGAGCAGTACTTC.

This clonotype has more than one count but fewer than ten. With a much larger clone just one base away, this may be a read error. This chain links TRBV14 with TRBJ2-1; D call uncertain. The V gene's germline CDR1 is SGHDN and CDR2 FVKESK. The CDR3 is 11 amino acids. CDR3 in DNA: TGTGTCAGCAGCCAAGGATATGAGCAGTTCTTC. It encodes CVSSQGYEQFF.

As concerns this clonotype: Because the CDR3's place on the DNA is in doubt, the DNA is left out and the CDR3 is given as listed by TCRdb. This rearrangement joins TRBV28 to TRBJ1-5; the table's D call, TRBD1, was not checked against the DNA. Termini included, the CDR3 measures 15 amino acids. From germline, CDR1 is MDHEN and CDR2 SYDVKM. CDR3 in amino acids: CASRLGQGGVSPSIF.

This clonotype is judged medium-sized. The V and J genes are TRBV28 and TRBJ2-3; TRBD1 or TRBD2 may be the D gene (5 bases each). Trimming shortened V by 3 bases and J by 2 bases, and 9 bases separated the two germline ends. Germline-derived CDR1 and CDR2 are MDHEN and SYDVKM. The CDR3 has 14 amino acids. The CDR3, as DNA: TGTGCCAGCAGTTTCGGTGGGACCACAGATACGCAGTATTTT. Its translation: CASSFGGTTDTQYF.

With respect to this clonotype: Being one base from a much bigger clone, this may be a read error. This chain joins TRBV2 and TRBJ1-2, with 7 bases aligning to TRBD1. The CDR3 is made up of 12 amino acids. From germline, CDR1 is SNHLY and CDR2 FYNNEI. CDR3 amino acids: CVSRQTGDGYTF. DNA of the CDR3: TGTGTCAGCAGACAAACAGGGGATGGCTACACCTTC.

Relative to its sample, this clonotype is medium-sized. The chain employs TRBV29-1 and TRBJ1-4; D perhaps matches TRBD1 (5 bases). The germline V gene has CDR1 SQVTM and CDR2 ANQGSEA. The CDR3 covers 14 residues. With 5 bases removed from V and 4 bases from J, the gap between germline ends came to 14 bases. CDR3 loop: CSVLPGEDNEKLFF. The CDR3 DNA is TGCAGCGTTCTCCCGGGGGAAGATAATGAAAAACTGTTTTTT. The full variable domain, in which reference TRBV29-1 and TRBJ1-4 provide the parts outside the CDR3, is SAVISQKPSRDICQRGTSLTIQCQVDSQVTMMFWYRQQPGQSLTLIATANQGSEATYESGFVIDKFPISRPNLTFSTLTVSNMSPEDSSIYLCSVLPGEDNEKLFFGSGTQLSVL.

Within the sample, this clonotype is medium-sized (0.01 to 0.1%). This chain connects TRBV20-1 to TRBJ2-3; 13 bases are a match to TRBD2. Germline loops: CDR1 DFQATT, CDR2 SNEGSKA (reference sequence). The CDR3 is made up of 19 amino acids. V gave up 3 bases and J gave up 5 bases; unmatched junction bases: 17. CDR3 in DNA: TGCAGTGCTAGCCCGACTAGCGGGAGGACCTTGATGGGTGGAGATACGCAGTATTTT. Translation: CSASPTSGRTLMGGDTQYF.

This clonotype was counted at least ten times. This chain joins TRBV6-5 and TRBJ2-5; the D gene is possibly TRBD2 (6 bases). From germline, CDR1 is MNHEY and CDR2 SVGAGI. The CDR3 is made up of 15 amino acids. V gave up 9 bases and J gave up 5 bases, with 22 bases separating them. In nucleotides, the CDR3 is TGTGCCAGTAGAGGCCCCGGGGAGGTGGCGGAGACCCAGTACTTC. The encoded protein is CASRGPGEVAETQYF.

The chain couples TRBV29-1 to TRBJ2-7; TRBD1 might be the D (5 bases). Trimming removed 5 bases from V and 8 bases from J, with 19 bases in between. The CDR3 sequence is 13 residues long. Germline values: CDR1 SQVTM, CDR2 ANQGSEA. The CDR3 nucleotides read TGCAGCGTTAGCAGGGTGGAAGAGTCCCAGCAGTACTTC. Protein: CSVSRVEESQQYF.

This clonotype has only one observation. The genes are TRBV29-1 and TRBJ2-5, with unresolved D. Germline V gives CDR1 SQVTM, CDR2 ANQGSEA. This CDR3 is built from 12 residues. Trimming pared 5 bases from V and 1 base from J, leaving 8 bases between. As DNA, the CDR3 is TGCAGCGTTCTAACATTCCAAGAGACCCAGTACTTC. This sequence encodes CSVLTFQETQYF.

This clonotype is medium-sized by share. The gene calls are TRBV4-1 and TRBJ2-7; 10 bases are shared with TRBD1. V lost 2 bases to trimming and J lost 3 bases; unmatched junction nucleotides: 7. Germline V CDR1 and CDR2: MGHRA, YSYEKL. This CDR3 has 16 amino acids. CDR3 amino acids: CASSQSLGQGVYEQYF. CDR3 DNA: TGCGCCAGCAGCCAATCGCTTGGACAGGGGGTCTACGAGCAGTACTTC.

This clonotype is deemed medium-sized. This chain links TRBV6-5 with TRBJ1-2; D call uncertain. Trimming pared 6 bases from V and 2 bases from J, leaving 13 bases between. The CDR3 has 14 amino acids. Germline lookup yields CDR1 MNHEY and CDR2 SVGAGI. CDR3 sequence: CASSRANYNYGYTF. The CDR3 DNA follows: TGTGCCAGCAGCCGCGCCAACTACAACTATGGCTACACCTTC.

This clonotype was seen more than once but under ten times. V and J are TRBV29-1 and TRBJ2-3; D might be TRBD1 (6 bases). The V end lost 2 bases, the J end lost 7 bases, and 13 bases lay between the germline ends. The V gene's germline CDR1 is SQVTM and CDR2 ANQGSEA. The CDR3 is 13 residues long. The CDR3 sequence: CSVELSGANTQYF. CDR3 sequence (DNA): TGCAGCGTTGAACTGTCAGGGGCTAATACGCAGTATTTT.

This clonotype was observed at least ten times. The CDR3 coding sequence is TGTGCCAGCAGCCCCGGGGACGCCGGGGAGCTGTTTTTT. It yields the protein CASSPGDAGELFF. This chain joins TRBV7-6 and TRBJ2-2, with D tentatively TRBD1 or TRBD2 (5 bases each). With 5 bases removed from V and 6 bases from J, the gap between germline ends came to 10 bases. CDR3 length: 13 amino acids. Germline assignment: CDR1 SGHVS and CDR2 FNYEAQ.